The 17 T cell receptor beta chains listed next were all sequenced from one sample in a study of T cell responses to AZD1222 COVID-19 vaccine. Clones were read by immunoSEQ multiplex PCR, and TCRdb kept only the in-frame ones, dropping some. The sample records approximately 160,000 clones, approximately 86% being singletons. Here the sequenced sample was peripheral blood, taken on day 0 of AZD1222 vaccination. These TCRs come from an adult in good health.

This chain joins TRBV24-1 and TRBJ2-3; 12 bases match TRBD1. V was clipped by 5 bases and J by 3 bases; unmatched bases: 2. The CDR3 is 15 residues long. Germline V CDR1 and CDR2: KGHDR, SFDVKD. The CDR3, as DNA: TGTGCCACCAGTGGGGGACAGGGGGCGACAGATACGCAGTATTTT. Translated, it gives CATSGGQGATDTQYF.

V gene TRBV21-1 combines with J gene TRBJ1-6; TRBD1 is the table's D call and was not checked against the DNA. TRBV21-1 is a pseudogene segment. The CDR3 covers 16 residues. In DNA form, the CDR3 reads TGTGCCAGCAGCAAGTTTGGACAGGGAGGGGATTCACCCCTCCACTTT. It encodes CASSKFGQGGDSPLHF.

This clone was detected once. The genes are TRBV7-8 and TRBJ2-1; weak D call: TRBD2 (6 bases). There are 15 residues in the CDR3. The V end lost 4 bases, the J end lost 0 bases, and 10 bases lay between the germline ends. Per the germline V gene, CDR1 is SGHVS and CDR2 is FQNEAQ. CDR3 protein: CASSSGSISYNEQFF. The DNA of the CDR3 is TGTGCCAGCAGCTCCGGGAGTATCTCCTACAATGAGCAGTTCTTC.

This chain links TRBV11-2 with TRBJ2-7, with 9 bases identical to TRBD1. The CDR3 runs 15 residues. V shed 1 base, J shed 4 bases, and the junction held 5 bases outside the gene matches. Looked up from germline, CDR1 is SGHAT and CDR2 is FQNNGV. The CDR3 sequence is CASSLVGQGKYEQYF. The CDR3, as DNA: TGTGCCAGCAGCTTAGTGGGACAGGGAAAATACGAGCAGTACTTC.

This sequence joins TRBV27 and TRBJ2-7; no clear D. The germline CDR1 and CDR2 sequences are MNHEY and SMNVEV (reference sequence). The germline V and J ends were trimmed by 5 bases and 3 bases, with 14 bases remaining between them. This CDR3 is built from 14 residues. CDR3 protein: CASSPSLRLYEQYF. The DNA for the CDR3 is TGTGCCAGCAGTCCTAGTCTAAGGCTCTACGAGCAGTACTTC.

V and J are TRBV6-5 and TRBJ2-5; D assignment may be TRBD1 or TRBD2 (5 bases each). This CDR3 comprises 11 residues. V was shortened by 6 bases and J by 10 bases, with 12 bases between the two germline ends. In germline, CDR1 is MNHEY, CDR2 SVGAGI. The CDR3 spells CASRGTLRQYF. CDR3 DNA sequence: TGTGCCAGCAGGGGGACCCTCCGCCAGTACTTC.

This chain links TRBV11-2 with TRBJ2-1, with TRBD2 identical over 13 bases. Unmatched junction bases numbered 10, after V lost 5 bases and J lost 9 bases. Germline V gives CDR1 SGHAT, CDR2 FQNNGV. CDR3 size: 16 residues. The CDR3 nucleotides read TGTGCCAGCAGCCTGGGGACTAGCGGGATTAAGGGTGAGCAGTTCTTC. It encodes CASSLGTSGIKGEQFF.

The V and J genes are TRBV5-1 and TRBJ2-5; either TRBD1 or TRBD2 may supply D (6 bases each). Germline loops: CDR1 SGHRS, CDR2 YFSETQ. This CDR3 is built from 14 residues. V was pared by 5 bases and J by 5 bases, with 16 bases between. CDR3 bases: TGCGCCAGCAGAAAGGGGCAGGGGAGGGAGACCCAGTACTTC. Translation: CASRKGQGRETQYF.

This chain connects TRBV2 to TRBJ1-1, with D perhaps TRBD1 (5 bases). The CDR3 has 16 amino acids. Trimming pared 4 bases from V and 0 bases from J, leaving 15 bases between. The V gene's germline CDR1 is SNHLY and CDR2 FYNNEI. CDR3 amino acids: CASSARRGMMNTEAFF. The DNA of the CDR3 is TGTGCCAGCAGTGCTCGACGGGGGATGATGAACACTGAAGCTTTCTTT.

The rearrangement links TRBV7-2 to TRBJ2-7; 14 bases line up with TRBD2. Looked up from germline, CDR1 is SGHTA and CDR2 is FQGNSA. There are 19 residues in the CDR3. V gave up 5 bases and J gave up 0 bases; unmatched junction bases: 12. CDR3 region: CASSLPTSGRDSSSYEQYF. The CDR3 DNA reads TGTGCCAGCAGCCTCCCGACTAGCGGGAGGGATTCGAGCTCCTACGAGCAGTACTTC.

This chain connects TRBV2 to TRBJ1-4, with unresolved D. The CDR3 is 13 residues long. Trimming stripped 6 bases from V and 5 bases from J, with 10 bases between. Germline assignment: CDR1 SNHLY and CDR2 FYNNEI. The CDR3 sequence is CASSGRMNEKLFF. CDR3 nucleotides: TGTGCCAGCAGCGGCAGGATGAATGAAAAACTGTTTTTT.

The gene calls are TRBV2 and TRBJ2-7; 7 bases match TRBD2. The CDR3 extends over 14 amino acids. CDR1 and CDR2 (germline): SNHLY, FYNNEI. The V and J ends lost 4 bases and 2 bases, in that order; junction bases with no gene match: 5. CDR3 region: CASSGFGRAYEQYF. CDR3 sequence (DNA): TGTGCCAGCAGTGGGTTTGGGAGGGCCTACGAGCAGTACTTC.

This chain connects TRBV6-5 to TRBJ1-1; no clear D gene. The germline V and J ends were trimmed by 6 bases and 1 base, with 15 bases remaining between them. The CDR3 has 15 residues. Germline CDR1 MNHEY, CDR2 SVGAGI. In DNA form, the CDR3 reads TGTGCCAGCAGCAGAAAAAAGACCGAGAACACTGAAGCTTTCTTT. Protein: CASSRKKTENTEAFF.

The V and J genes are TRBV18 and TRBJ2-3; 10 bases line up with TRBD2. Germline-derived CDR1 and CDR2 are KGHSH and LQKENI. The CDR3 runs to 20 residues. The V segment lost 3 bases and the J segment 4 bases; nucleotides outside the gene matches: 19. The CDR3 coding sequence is TGTGCCAGCTCACCTCTAGGACTAGCGGCATCCTATAGAGGGGCAGATACGCAGTATTTT. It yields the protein CASSPLGLAASYRGADTQYF.

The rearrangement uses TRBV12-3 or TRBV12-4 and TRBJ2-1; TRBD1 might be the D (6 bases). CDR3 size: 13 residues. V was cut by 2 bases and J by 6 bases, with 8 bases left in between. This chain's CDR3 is CASSLLGGNEQFF. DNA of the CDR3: TGTGCCAGCAGTTTATTAGGGGGCAATGAGCAGTTCTTC.

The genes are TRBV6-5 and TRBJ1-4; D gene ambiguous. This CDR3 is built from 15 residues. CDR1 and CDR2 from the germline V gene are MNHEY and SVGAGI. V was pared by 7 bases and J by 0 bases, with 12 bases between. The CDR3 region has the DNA TGTGCCAGCATTTTTACTTGGGCAACTAATGAAAAACTGTTTTTT. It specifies CASIFTWATNEKLFF.

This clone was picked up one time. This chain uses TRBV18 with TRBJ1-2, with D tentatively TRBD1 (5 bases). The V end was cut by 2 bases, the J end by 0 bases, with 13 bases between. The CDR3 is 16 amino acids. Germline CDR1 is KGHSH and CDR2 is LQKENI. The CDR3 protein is CASSPREGAANYGYTF. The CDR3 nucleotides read TGTGCCAGCTCACCAAGGGAAGGGGCTGCTAACTATGGCTACACCTTC.